This is a list of T cell receptor beta chains from one sample in a study of cytomegalovirus exposure and HLA in healthy donors. TCRdb keeps only in-frame clones here, not all; method: immunoSEQ multiplex PCR. The table lists 70,000 to 95,000 clones, 70% to 80% of them singletons. The specimen was PBMCs. The receptor set was obtained from a man aged 45 to 65 in good health and CMV-seronegative. Each CDR3 is given with its conserved first and last residue. A D gene is named only where the DNA matches it firmly. A clone size is listed for some rows: how often the clone was seen (once, few, many), or a class if it is expanded.

clone_size	j_call	d_call	cdr3_length	v_call	cdr3_nt	cdr3_aa
NA	TRBJ1-4	NA	16	TRBV5-1	TGCGCCAACAGCTTGGCCGTTGGGGGCCGGGGTGAAAAACTGTTTTTT	CANSLAVGGRGEKLFF
NA	TRBJ1-5	TRBD1	15	TRBV5-1	TGCGCCAGCAGCTTGGGGGACAGCAAGAATCAGCCCCAGCATTTT	CASSLGDSKNQPQHF
NA	TRBJ2-6	NA	16	TRBV30	TGTGCCTGGAGTGTAGTGTGGAGCTCTGGGGCCAACGTCCTGACTTTC	CAWSVVWSSGANVLTF
NA	TRBJ1-5	NA	17	TRBV19	TGTGCCAGTAGTATCTATGGAGGATTTAATAGCAATCAGCCCCAGCATTTT	CASSIYGGFNSNQPQHF
NA	TRBJ2-2	NA	15	TRBV2	TGTGCTTCCAAGGGGGACCAAGCCAACACCGGGGAGCTGTTTTTT	CASKGDQANTGELFF
NA	TRBJ2-3	TRBD2	15	TRBV6-5	TGTGCCAGCAGTTCCCGGGGACTAGGAACAGATACGCAGTATTTT	CASSSRGLGTDTQYF
NA	TRBJ1-2	TRBD1	13	TRBV28	TGTGCCAGCACGGACAGGGCTAGCTATGGCTACACCTTC	CASTDRASYGYTF
NA	TRBJ1-4	NA	15	TRBV5-6	TGTGCCAGCAGCTTGCGGGTCACCAGCAATGAAAAACTGTTTTTT	CASSLRVTSNEKLFF
NA	TRBJ2-5	TRBD2	15	TRBV7-8	TGTGCCAGCAGCTTTTCGGGACTAACTCCTGAGACCCAGTACTTC	CASSFSGLTPETQYF
NA	TRBJ2-7	TRBD2	19	TRBV7-6	TGTGCCAGCAGCTTCAGGACTAGCGGGGGCCCTGATAACCTACGAGCGCAGTACTTC	CASSFRTSGGPDNLRAQYF
NA	TRBJ2-1	TRBD2	15	TRBV10-3	TGTGCCATCAGACCTAGCGGGGTCTCCTACAATGAGCAGTTCTTC	CAIRPSGVSYNEQFF
NA	TRBJ2-7	NA	14	TRBV29-1	TGCAGCGTCCTTCCCCTTGGAGGGCTCTACGAGCAGTACTTC	CSVLPLGGLYEQYF
NA	TRBJ1-5	TRBD1	15	TRBV6-1	TGTGCCAGCAGTGGAACAGGGGCCAGGTCCCAGCCCCAGCATTTT	CASSGTGARSQPQHF
NA	TRBJ2-7	NA	14	TRBV28	TGTGCCAGCAGTTTACCCAATTTTCTGGGGGGGCAGCACTTC	CASSLPNFLGGQHF
NA	TRBJ2-5	TRBD2	15	TRBV7-3	TGTGCCAGCAGCTTAGGTCGGGGGGGGCCGCAGACCCAGTACTTC	CASSLGRGGPQTQYF
NA	TRBJ1-3	NA	14	TRBV5-5	TGTGCCAGCAGCTCGAGACAGACTGGAAACACCATATATTTT	CASSSRQTGNTIYF
NA	TRBJ2-1	TRBD1	15	TRBV5-1	TGCGCCAGCAGCGGTACCGGGACAGGGTACAATGAGCAGTTCTTC	CASSGTGTGYNEQFF
NA	TRBJ1-1	NA	12	TRBV5-6	TGTGCCAGCAGTAGGGCAGGGAGGGAAGCTTTCTTT	CASSRAGREAFF
NA	TRBJ2-5	NA	14	TRBV5-1	TGCGCCAGCAGTCTGCCGGAGGGGGCTGAGACCCAGTACTTC	CASSLPEGAETQYF
NA	TRBJ2-6	NA	13	TRBV10-3	TGTGCCATCACGGGCTCTGGGGCCAACGTCCTGACTTTC	CAITGSGANVLTF
NA	TRBJ1-5	NA	13	TRBV12-5	TGTGCTAGTGGTTTTGGGGCCAATCAGCCCCAGCATTTT	CASGFGANQPQHF
few	TRBJ2-2	NA	15	TRBV5-1	TGCGCCAGCAGCTTGACAGGTGGTTATACCGGGGAGCTGTTTTTT	CASSLTGGYTGELFF
NA	TRBJ1-3	NA	17	TRBV10-3	TGTGCCATCAGTGATCGGGCGGGGGGGATGTCTGGAAACACCATATATTTT	CAISDRAGGMSGNTIYF
NA	TRBJ2-7	TRBD1	14	TRBV5-6	TGTGCCAGCACCCCGGACAGGGGATCCTACGAGCAGTACTTC	CASTPDRGSYEQYF
NA	TRBJ2-7	TRBD1	14	TRBV5-1	TGCGCCAGCAGTCCGCTGGGACAGAAAACCGAGCAGTACTTC	CASSPLGQKTEQYF
NA	TRBJ1-5	TRBD1	15	TRBV9	TGTGCCAGCAGCGGAGCGGGACAGGCGAATCAGCCCCAGCATTTT	CASSGAGQANQPQHF
NA	TRBJ2-1	NA	14	TRBV11-2	TGTGCCAGCAGCTTGAATGGACAATACAATGAGCAGTTCTTC	CASSLNGQYNEQFF
NA	TRBJ1-1	NA	13	TRBV15	TGTGCCACCAGCACCTTACCGGGACTCGAAGCTTTCTTT	CATSTLPGLEAFF
NA	TRBJ2-7	NA	14	TRBV21-1	TGTGCCAGCAGCACCGGCCGGGGAAACTACGAGCAGTACTTC	CASSTGRGNYEQYF
NA	TRBJ2-3	NA	16	TRBV6-6	TGTGCCAGCAGTCGCGGTTCAAACAACGGTGCAGATACGCAGTATTTT	CASSRGSNNGADTQYF
NA	TRBJ1-6	NA	13	TRBV6-1	TGTGCCTCTCGGGGCTCCTATAATTCACCCCTCCACTTT	CASRGSYNSPLHF
NA	TRBJ1-5	TRBD1	15	TRBV30	TGTGCCTGGAGTGTAACGACAGGGGGGGATCAGCCCCAGCATTTT	CAWSVTTGGDQPQHF
few	TRBJ2-3	TRBD2	14	TRBV10-1	TGCGCCAGCAGTCGAGCGGGGGCAAGAGATACGCAGTATTTT	CASSRAGARDTQYF
NA	TRBJ2-1	NA	12	TRBV7-2	TGTGCCAGCAGCTCTCACGGGAATGAGCAGTTCTTC	CASSSHGNEQFF
NA	TRBJ2-3	TRBD1	15	TRBV7-2	TGTGCCAGCAGATGGGGGACAGGGGGCACAGATACGCAGTATTTT	CASRWGTGGTDTQYF
few	TRBJ2-1	TRBD1	15	TRBV6-1	TGTGCCAGCAATGCTGGGACAGGGGGGTACAATGAGCAGTTCTTC	CASNAGTGGYNEQFF
NA	TRBJ1-1	TRBD1	13	TRBV7-6	TGTGCCAGCAGCTTAGTTACAGGGGTTGGAGCTTTCTTT	CASSLVTGVGAFF
NA	TRBJ1-1	NA	12	TRBV9	TGTGCCAGCAGCGTTAACTCAGGGGAGACTTTCTTT	CASSVNSGETFF
NA	TRBJ2-3	TRBD1	16	TRBV7-3	TGTGCCAGCAGCTTAAAGGGGACAGGGGGCACAGATACGCAGTATTTT	CASSLKGTGGTDTQYF
NA	TRBJ1-1	NA	13	TRBV18	TGTGCCAGCTCACCAGGGCTTAGAGTTGAAGCTTTCTTT	CASSPGLRVEAFF
few	TRBJ2-7	NA	14	TRBV6-5	TGTGCCAGCAGTTATCAGGGGTCGAACCACGAGCAGTACTTC	CASSYQGSNHEQYF
NA	TRBJ2-7	TRBD2	17	TRBV28	TGTGCCAGCAGTTTAGTACTAGCGGGGTCGGGCTCCTACGAGCAGTACTTC	CASSLVLAGSGSYEQYF